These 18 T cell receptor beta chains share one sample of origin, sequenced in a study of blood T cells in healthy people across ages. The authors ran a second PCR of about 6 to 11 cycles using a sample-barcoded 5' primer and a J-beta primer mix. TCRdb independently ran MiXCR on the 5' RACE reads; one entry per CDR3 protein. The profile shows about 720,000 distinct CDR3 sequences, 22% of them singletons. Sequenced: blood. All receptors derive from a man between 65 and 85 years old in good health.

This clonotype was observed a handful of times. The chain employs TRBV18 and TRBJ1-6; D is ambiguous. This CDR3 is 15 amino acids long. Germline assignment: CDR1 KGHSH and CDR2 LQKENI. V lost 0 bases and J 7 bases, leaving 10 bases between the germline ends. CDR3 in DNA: TGTGCCAGCTCACCACCGGCAGGCCACAATTCACCCCTCCACTTT. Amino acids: CASSPPAGHNSPLHF.

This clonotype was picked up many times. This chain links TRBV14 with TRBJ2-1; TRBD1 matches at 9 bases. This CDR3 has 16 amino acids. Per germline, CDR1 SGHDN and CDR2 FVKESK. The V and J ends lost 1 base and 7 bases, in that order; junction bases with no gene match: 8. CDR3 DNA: TGTGCCAGCAGCCAAGGCCTCGGGACAGGGTTTAATGAGCAGTTCTTC. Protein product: CASSQGLGTGFNEQFF.

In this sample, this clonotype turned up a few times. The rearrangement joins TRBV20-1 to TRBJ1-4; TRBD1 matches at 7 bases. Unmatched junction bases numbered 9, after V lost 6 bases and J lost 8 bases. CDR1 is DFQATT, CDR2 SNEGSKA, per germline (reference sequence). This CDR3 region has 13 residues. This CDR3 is CSATRGTAEKLFF. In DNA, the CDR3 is TGCAGTGCCACCAGGGGGACAGCAGAAAAACTGTTTTTT.

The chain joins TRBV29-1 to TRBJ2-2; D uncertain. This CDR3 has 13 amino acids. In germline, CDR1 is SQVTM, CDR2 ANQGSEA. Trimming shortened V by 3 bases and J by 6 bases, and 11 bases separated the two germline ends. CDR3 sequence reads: CSVEKQEAGELFF. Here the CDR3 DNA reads TGCAGCGTTGAGAAGCAAGAGGCCGGGGAGCTGTTTTTT.

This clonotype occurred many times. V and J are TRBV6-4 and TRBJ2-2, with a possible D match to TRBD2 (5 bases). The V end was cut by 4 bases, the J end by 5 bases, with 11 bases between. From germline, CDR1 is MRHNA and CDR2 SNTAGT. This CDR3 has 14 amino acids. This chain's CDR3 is CASSARTGTGELFF. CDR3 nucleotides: TGTGCCAGCAGTGCCCGGACTGGGACCGGGGAGCTGTTTTTT.

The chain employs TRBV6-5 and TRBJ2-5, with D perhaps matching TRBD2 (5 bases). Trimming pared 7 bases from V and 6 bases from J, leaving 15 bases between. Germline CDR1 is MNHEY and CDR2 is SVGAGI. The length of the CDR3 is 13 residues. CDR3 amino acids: CASTSPRDQTQYF. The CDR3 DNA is TGTGCCAGCACCTCACCTCGGGATCAGACCCAGTACTTC.

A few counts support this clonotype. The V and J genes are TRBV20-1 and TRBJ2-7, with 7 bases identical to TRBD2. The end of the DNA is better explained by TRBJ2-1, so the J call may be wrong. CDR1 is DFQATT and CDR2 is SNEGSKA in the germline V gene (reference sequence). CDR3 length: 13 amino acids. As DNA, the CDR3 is TGCAGTGCTAGAGCGGGAGGAACGAATGAGCAGTTCTTC. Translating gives CSARAGGTNEQFF.

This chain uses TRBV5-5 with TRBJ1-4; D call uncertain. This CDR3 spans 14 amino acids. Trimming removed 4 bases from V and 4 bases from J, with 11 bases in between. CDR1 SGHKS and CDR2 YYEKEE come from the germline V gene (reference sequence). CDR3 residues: CASSPWTLNEKLFF. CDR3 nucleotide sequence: TGTGCCAGCAGCCCATGGACCCTTAATGAAAAACTGTTTTTT.

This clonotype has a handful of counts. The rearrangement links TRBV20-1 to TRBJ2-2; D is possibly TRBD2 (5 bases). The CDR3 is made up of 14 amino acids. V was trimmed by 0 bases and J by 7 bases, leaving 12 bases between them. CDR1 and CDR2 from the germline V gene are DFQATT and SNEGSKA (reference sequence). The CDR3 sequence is CSARDGGSLGELFF. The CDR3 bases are TGCAGTGCTAGAGATGGTGGGAGCCTCGGGGAGCTGTTTTTT.

The CDR3 loop reads CASSPLDPKDGEQFF. The CDR3 DNA is TGTGCCAGCAGTCCCCTGGACCCTAAGGATGGGGAGCAGTTCTTC. The genes are TRBV12-3 or TRBV12-4 and TRBJ2-1; D is unclear. This CDR3 has 15 amino acids. V was clipped by 5 bases and J by 10 bases, with 21 bases between them.

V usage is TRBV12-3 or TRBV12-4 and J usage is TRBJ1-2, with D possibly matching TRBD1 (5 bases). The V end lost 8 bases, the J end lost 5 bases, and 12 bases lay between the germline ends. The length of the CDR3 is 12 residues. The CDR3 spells CASRDGTYGYTF. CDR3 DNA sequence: TGTGCCAGCCGGGACGGTACTTATGGCTACACCTTC.

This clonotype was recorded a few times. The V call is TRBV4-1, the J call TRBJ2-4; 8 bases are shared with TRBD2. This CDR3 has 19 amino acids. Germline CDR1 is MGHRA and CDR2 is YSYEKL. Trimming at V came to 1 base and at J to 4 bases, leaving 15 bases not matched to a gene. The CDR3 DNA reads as TGCGCCAGCAGCCAAGGCCCCGAGGGTGGCGGGGGGATGAAAAACATTCAGTACTTC. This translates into CASSQGPEGGGGMKNIQYF.

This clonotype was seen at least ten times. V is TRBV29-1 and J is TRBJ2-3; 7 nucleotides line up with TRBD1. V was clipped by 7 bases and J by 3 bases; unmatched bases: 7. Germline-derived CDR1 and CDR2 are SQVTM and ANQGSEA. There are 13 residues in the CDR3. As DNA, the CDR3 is TGCAGCGCTCGACAGGGCGGGACAGATACGCAGTATTTT. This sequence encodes CSARQGGTDTQYF.

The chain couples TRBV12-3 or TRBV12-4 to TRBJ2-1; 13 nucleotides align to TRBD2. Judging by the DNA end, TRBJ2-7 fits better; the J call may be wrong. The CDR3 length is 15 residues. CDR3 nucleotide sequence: TGTGCCAGCAGAGGGACTAGCGGGGTATCCTACGAGCAGTACTTC. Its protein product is CASRGTSGVSYEQYF.

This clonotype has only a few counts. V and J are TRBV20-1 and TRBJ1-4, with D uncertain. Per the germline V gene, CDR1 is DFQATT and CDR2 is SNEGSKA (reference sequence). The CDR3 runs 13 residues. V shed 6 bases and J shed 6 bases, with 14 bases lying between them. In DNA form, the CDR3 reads TGCAGTGCCTCCAGGCATTCCTATGAAAAACTGTTTTTT. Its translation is CSASRHSYEKLFF.

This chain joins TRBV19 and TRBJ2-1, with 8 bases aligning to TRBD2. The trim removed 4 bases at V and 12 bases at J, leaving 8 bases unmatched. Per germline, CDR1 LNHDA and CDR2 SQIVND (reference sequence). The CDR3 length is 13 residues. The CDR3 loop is CASSNSIAGLQFF. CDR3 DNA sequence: TGTGCCAGTAGTAACTCTATAGCGGGGCTGCAGTTCTTC.

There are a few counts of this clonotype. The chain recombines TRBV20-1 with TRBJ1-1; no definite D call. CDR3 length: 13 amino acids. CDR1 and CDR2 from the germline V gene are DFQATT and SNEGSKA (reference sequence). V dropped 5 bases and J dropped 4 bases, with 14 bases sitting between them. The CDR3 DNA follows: TGCAGTGCTGCCCTGGGAGTCGTCACTGAAGCTTTCTTT. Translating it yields CSAALGVVTEAFF.

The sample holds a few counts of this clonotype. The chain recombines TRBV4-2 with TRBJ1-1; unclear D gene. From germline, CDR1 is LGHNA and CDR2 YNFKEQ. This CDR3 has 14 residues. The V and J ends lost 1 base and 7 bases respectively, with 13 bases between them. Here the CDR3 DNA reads TGTGCCAGCAGCCAAGGCTTTAGAGAGAGTGAAGCTTTCTTT. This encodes CASSQGFRESEAFF.